The rows below give T cell receptor beta chains drawn from one sample of a study of tumor-infiltrating lymphocytes in oesophageal squamous cell carcinoma. TCRdb itself ran the PCR reads through MiXCR, one entry per CDR3 protein. Of approximately 10,000 distinct CDR3 sequences listed, roughly half are singletons. Sequencing was done on a sample of esophageal tumor tissue. The source is a male donor with esophageal squamous cell carcinoma. Both conserved end residues are part of each CDR3. A D gene is named only where the DNA matches it firmly. Rows give clone size only sometimes, using once, few, many, or a class for an expanded clone.

d_gene: TRBD1; abundance: NA; v_gene: TRBV7-4; j_gene: TRBJ2-3; CDR3aa: CASSLTSGTGHTDTQYF; CDR3nt: TGTGCCAGCAGCTTAACTTCCGGGACAGGGCACACAGATACGCAGTATTTT
d_gene: NA; abundance: few; v_gene: TRBV7-9; j_gene: TRBJ2-7; CDR3aa: CASEARSSYEQYF; CDR3nt: TGTGCCAGCGAAGCCAGGAGTTCTTACGAGCAGTACTTC
d_gene: TRBD1; abundance: NA; v_gene: TRBV6-1; j_gene: TRBJ2-1; CDR3aa: CASTKDRVENEQFF; CDR3nt: TGTGCCAGCACCAAGGACAGGGTGGAGAATGAGCAGTTCTTC
d_gene: NA; abundance: NA; v_gene: TRBV7-6; j_gene: TRBJ2-3; CDR3aa: CASTQITGSTDTQYF; CDR3nt: TGTGCCAGCACCCAGATAACAGGGAGCACAGATACGCAGTATTTT
d_gene: NA; abundance: many; v_gene: TRBV4-1; j_gene: TRBJ2-7; CDR3aa: CASSQERGGGPPQEQYF; CDR3nt: TGCGCCAGCAGCCAAGAGAGGGGGGGAGGGCCACCTCAGGAGCAGTACTTC
d_gene: NA; abundance: large; v_gene: TRBV28; j_gene: TRBJ2-6; CDR3aa: CASSSTKPGANVLTF; CDR3nt: TGTGCCAGCAGTTCAACAAAGCCTGGGGCCAACGTCCTGACTTTC
d_gene: NA; abundance: NA; v_gene: TRBV7-6; j_gene: TRBJ2-5; CDR3aa: CVSSLFLQETQYF; CDR3nt: TGTGTCAGCAGCTTATTCCTCCAAGAGACCCAGTACTTC
d_gene: NA; abundance: NA; v_gene: TRBV7-4; j_gene: TRBJ1-5; CDR3aa: CASSLGGFGQPQHF; CDR3nt: TGTGCCAGCAGCTTAGGAGGTTTTGGTCAGCCCCAGCATTTT
d_gene: NA; abundance: NA; v_gene: TRBV7-2; j_gene: TRBJ2-7; CDR3aa: CASSFDRDSYEQYF; CDR3nt: TGTGCCAGCAGCTTCGACCGGGACTCCTACGAGCAGTACTTC
d_gene: TRBD2; abundance: NA; v_gene: TRBV3-1; j_gene: TRBJ2-5; CDR3aa: CASSQGLAQHETQYF; CDR3nt: TGTGCCAGCAGCCAAGGACTAGCGCAACATGAGACCCAGTACTTC
d_gene: TRBD1; abundance: once; v_gene: TRBV7-6; j_gene: TRBJ1-2; CDR3aa: CASGRDSYGYTF; CDR3nt: TGTGCCAGCGGGAGGGACAGCTATGGCTACACCTTC
d_gene: NA; abundance: NA; v_gene: TRBV30; j_gene: TRBJ1-1; CDR3aa: CAWSRQLNTEAFF; CDR3nt: TGTGCCTGGAGCAGACAGCTGAACACTGAAGCTTTCTTT
d_gene: NA; abundance: NA; v_gene: TRBV6-2/TRBV6-3; j_gene: TRBJ2-4; CDR3aa: CASMLQGGSKNIQYF; CDR3nt: TGTGCCAGCATGCTACAGGGAGGGTCCAAAAACATTCAGTACTTC
d_gene: NA; abundance: NA; v_gene: TRBV28; j_gene: TRBJ2-7; CDR3aa: CASKGGGERYEQYF; CDR3nt: TGTGCCAGCAAAGGGGGGGGGGAAAGGTACGAGCAGTACTTC
d_gene: TRBD2; abundance: NA; v_gene: TRBV6-8; j_gene: TRBJ2-7; CDR3aa: CASSKPSGEQYF; CDR3nt: TGTGCCAGCAGTAAACCTAGCGGCGAGCAGTACTTC
d_gene: TRBD2; abundance: NA; v_gene: TRBV6-1; j_gene: TRBJ2-4; CDR3aa: CASTRGGLVIQYF; CDR3nt: TGTGCCAGCACTCGGGGAGGGTTGGTCATTCAGTACTTC
d_gene: NA; abundance: many; v_gene: TRBV15; j_gene: TRBJ2-5; CDR3aa: CATSRDLGSQETQYF; CDR3nt: TGTGCCACCAGCAGAGATCTAGGGTCCCAAGAGACCCAGTACTTC
d_gene: NA; abundance: NA; v_gene: TRBV7-6; j_gene: TRBJ2-1; CDR3aa: CASKSHEQFF; CDR3nt: TGTGCCAGCAAAAGCCATGAGCAGTTCTTC
d_gene: NA; abundance: NA; v_gene: TRBV20-1; j_gene: TRBJ2-5; CDR3aa: CSARLFGTQYF; CDR3nt: TGCAGTGCTAGACTTTTCGGGACCCAGTACTTC
d_gene: NA; abundance: NA; v_gene: TRBV7-6; j_gene: TRBJ1-3; CDR3aa: CASSLALGTAQGNTIYF; CDR3nt: TGTGCCAGCAGCTTAGCGCTCGGTACAGCTCAAGGAAACACCATATATTTT
d_gene: TRBD2; abundance: once; v_gene: TRBV18; j_gene: TRBJ2-1; CDR3aa: CASSPRGLAGGEQFF; CDR3nt: TGTGCCAGCTCACCACGGGGACTAGCGGGAGGTGAGCAGTTCTTC
d_gene: TRBD1; abundance: few; v_gene: TRBV27; j_gene: TRBJ2-7; CDR3aa: CASKRDSQAYEQYF; CDR3nt: TGTGCCAGCAAAAGGGACAGCCAGGCGTACGAGCAGTACTTC
d_gene: NA; abundance: many; v_gene: TRBV19; j_gene: TRBJ2-5; CDR3aa: CASSIRGWGETQYF; CDR3nt: TGTGCCAGTAGTATTAGGGGGTGGGGAGAGACCCAGTACTTC
d_gene: TRBD2; abundance: few; v_gene: TRBV7-2; j_gene: TRBJ2-1; CDR3aa: CASSSIFGGRAGGVYNEQFF; CDR3nt: TGTGCCAGCAGCTCCATTTTCGGCGGGAGGGCCGGAGGGGTTTACAATGAGCAGTTCTTC
d_gene: TRBD2; abundance: once; v_gene: TRBV7-2; j_gene: TRBJ2-1; CDR3aa: CASSGTSGSYNEQFF; CDR3nt: TGTGCCAGCAGCGGGACTAGCGGGAGCTACAATGAGCAGTTCTTC
d_gene: TRBD2; abundance: NA; v_gene: TRBV7-6; j_gene: TRBJ2-2; CDR3aa: CASSLAASGNTGELFF; CDR3nt: TGTGCCAGCAGCTTAGCGGCTAGCGGGAACACCGGGGAGCTGTTTTTT